The 17 T cell receptor beta chains below come from one sample, sequenced in a study of blood T cell repertoires in COVID-19. Clones were read by immunoSEQ multiplex PCR, and TCRdb kept only the in-frame ones, dropping some. This table has roughly 120,000 clones, more than 75% appearing once. The source material was peripheral blood. The receptors come from a man aged 55 to 70 with COVID-19, enrolled during active disease.

The J gene is TRBJ2-7, the V gene TRBV15; D is perhaps TRBD1 (5 bases). This CDR3 contains 15 residues. Looked up from germline, CDR1 is LNHNV and CDR2 is YYDKDF (reference sequence). The V gene lost 0 bases and the J gene lost 6 bases, with 15 bases spanning the gap. In DNA form, the CDR3 reads TGTGCCACCAGCAGAGATCCCGACAGTTGGGCCGAGCAGTACTTC. This codes for CATSRDPDSWAEQYF.

This sequence joins TRBV28 and TRBJ2-6; the D gene is possibly TRBD2 (7 bases). Germline assignment: CDR1 MDHEN and CDR2 SYDVKM. The CDR3 contains 16 residues. The ends were cut back, 2 bases at V and 5 bases at J, with 13 bases in the middle. CDR3 nucleotide sequence: TGTGCCAGCAGTTTACAGGGAGGGGGAAGGGCCAACGTCCTGACTTTC. This sequence encodes CASSLQGGGRANVLTF.

This sequence joins TRBV14 and TRBJ2-5; no reliable D call. The V gene's germline CDR1 is SGHDN and CDR2 FVKESK. The CDR3 loop spans 12 amino acids. Deletions cut 3 bases from V and 5 bases from J, with 7 bases between. Written as DNA, the CDR3 is TGTGCCAGCAGCCAGTCCTCCGAGACCCAGTACTTC. Translation: CASSQSSETQYF. The entire variable domain, with the rest obtained from reference TRBV14 and TRBJ2-5, is as follows: EAGVTQFPSHSVIEKGQTVTLRCDPISGHDNLYWYRRVMGKEIKFLLHFVKESKQDESGMPNNRFLAERTGGTYSTLKVQPAELEDSGVYFCASSQSSETQYFGPGTRLLVL.

This chain links TRBV10-3 with TRBJ1-2, with TRBD1 matching 8 bases. CDR1 and CDR2 (germline): ENHRY, SYGVKD. V lost 4 bases and J lost 3; bases outside the gene matches: 4. CDR3 size: 14 residues. The CDR3 loop is CAISGGQADYGYTF. The CDR3 DNA reads as TGTGCCATCAGTGGGGGACAGGCCGACTATGGCTACACCTTC.

In this sample, this clone turned up once. The CDR3 sequence is CASSWDRGTTGELFF. CDR3 nucleotides: TGTGCCAGCAGCTGGGACAGGGGGACCACCGGGGAGCTGTTTTTT. The V call is TRBV5-8, the J call TRBJ2-2; 11 bases map to TRBD1. CDR3 length: 15 amino acids. The trim removed 3 bases at V and 4 bases at J, leaving 2 bases unmatched. The germline V gene has CDR1 SGHTS and CDR2 YDEGEE.

With regard to this clone: Other nucleotide sequences in the sample specify the same CDR3. The chain is built from TRBV5-1 and TRBJ2-5; tentatively, D is TRBD2 (6 bases). Germline CDR1 reads SGHRS; CDR2 reads YFSETQ. CDR3 length: 13 residues. Between the trimmed V and J ends, which lost 0 bases and 4 bases, there was a span of 7 bases. The CDR3 DNA follows: TGCGCCAGCAGCTTGGGTAGCGGAGAGACCCAGTACTTC. Translating gives CASSLGSGETQYF. Filled out from reference TRBV5-1 and TRBJ2-5, the complete variable domain reads KAGVTQTPRYLIKTRGQQVTLSCSPISGHRSVSWYQQTPGQGLQFLFEYFSETQRNKGNFPGRFSGRQFSNSRSEMNVSTLELGDSALYLCASSLGSGETQYFGPGTRLLVL.

The chain has TRBV28 and TRBJ1-1, with no clear D. From germline, CDR1 is MDHEN and CDR2 SYDVKM. The CDR3 is 15 amino acids. Trimming shortened V by 3 bases and J by 6 bases, and 17 bases separated the two germline ends. The CDR3 DNA reads as TGTGCCAGCAGTTTCGGACTGCCGATCAACCCTGAAGCTTTCTTT. Translating it yields CASSFGLPINPEAFF.

The rearrangement links TRBV27 to TRBJ2-4; 7 nucleotides match TRBD1. CDR3 length equals 19 residues. The J segment lost 0 bases and the V segment lost 5 bases, leaving 16 bases of the junction unmatched. Per the germline V gene, CDR1 is MNHEY and CDR2 is SMNVEV (reference sequence). The CDR3 region is CASSRRTGTPEQAKNIQYF. Written as DNA, the CDR3 is TGTGCCAGCAGTCGAAGGACAGGCACCCCCGAACAAGCCAAAAACATTCAGTACTTC.

The chain couples TRBV4-1 to TRBJ2-4; 11 bases fit TRBD2. Germline V gives CDR1 MGHRA, CDR2 YSYEKL. V lost 4 bases, J lost 3 bases, and 14 bases stayed unmatched. The CDR3 covers 19 residues. The CDR3 loop is CASSRALGLAEGGKNIQYF. The CDR3 DNA is TGCGCCAGCAGCCGGGCCCTGGGACTAGCGGAAGGTGGCAAAAACATTCAGTACTTC.

This rearrangement joins TRBV10-3 to TRBJ2-3; 7 bases are a match to TRBD2. The germline gives CDR1 ENHRY, CDR2 SYGVKD. The V and J ends lost 3 bases and 1 base, in that order; junction bases with no gene match: 4. The CDR3 is 15 residues long. The CDR3 protein is CAISEGLAGTDTQYF. The CDR3 bases are TGTGCCATCAGTGAAGGGCTAGCGGGCACAGATACGCAGTATTTT.

The chain recombines TRBV11-3 with TRBJ1-2; D call uncertain. Germline V gene lookup returns CDR1 SGHNT and CDR2 YENEEA. CDR3 length equals 12 residues. Trimming shortened V by 6 bases and J by 6 bases, and 11 bases separated the two germline ends. The CDR3 sequence: CASSYATNGYTF. The DNA for the CDR3 is TGTGCCAGCAGTTACGCCACAAATGGCTACACCTTC. The whole variable domain, filled in from reference TRBV11-3 and TRBJ1-2, reads EAGVVQSPRYKIIEKKQPVAFWCNPISGHNTLYWYLQNLGQGPELLIRYENEEAVDDSQLPKDRFSAERLKGVDSTLKIQPAELGDSAVYLCASSYATNGYTFGSGTRLTVV.

The CDR3: CASSPSGLAGVYNEQFF. CDR3 sequence (DNA): TGTGCCAGCAGCCCCTCAGGACTAGCGGGGGTGTACAATGAGCAGTTCTTC. The rearrangement links TRBV6-4 to TRBJ2-1; 13 bases match TRBD2. Germline loops: CDR1 MRHNA, CDR2 SNTAGT. The CDR3 has 17 amino acids. V was pared by 6 bases and J by 4 bases, with 9 bases of the junction left unmatched.

This CDR3 is CASSSGTSGRYEQYF. CDR3 bases: TGTGCCAGCAGCTCCGGGACTAGCGGGCGCTACGAGCAGTACTTC. This chain connects TRBV5-4 to TRBJ2-7; the match to TRBD2 covers 12 bases. This CDR3 spans 15 amino acids. Germline V lookup: CDR1 SGHNT, CDR2 YYREEE (reference sequence). The V and J ends lost 3 bases and 3 bases, in that order; junction bases with no gene match: 4.

The chain uses TRBV12-3 or TRBV12-4 and TRBJ1-1; TRBD1 might be the D (6 bases). The CDR3 runs 13 residues. The ends were cut back, 5 bases at V and 5 bases at J, with 12 bases in the middle. The CDR3 nucleotides are TGTGCCAGCAGTCACAGGGTGGAGACTGAAGCTTTCTTT. It specifies CASSHRVETEAFF.

The count of this clone is one. This rearrangement joins TRBV5-1 to TRBJ1-2; D is perhaps TRBD1 (5 bases). CDR1 is SGHRS and CDR2 is YFSETQ in the germline V gene. The CDR3 consists of 14 residues. V was cut by 1 base and J by 8 bases, with 15 bases left in between. For the CDR3, the DNA is TGCGCCAGCAGCTTGTCGGCCTCCCGGGGGGGCTACACCTTC. Encoded protein: CASSLSASRGGYTF.

This rearrangement joins TRBV12-3 or TRBV12-4 to TRBJ1-2; 10 positions match TRBD1. The CDR3 totals 13 residues. J gave up 5 bases and V 7 bases, and 4 bases lay outside the gene matches. The CDR3 bases are TGTGCCAGCACCGAGGACAGGGGGTATGGCTACACCTTC. Residues: CASTEDRGYGYTF.

The chain carries TRBV10-1 and TRBJ2-3; 14 bases agree with TRBD2. The ends lost 2 bases at V and 2 bases at J; junction bases unmatched: 6. Germline CDR1 reads WNHNN; CDR2 reads SYGVQD (reference sequence). This CDR3 comprises 18 residues. The CDR3 sequence is CASSEMKGLAGDTDTQYF. The DNA for the CDR3 is TGCGCCAGCAGTGAGATGAAGGGACTAGCGGGAGACACAGATACGCAGTATTTT.